Below, 31 T cell receptor beta chains from the same sample are listed, as sequenced in a study of low-dose radiotherapy and immunotherapy resistance in tumors. Noted time point: before trial treatment. TRAV and TRBV primers primed cDNA for both TCRalpha and TCRbeta. It was with a constant-region primer and a V-primer adapter that TCRs were amplified over around 19 PCR cycles. A single record per CDR3 protein comes from TCRdb applying MiXCR to the reads. Among more than 85,000 distinct CDR3 sequences listed, 9% to 9.5% were seen once. The sample consisted of PBMCs, taken before treatment. Receptors were obtained from a male donor with prostate cancer.

This clonotype was counted at least ten times. This CDR3 is CASGEQGMRTGELFF. CDR3 DNA sequence: TGTGCCAGCGGGGAACAGGGTATGAGGACCGGGGAGCTGTTTTTT. V is TRBV6-1 and J is TRBJ2-2; tentatively, D is TRBD1 (6 bases). The CDR3 runs to 15 residues. Trimming stripped 8 bases from V and 5 bases from J, with 18 bases between. Germline assignment: CDR1 MNHNS and CDR2 SASEGT.

Notes on this clonotype: This likely traces to a read error, being one base from a far larger clone. The CDR3 coding sequence is TGCGCCAGAGAAGACGGACAGGGGAATGCTGGCGATCAGCCCCAGCATTTT. It yields the protein CAREDGQGNAGDQPQHF. The chain employs TRBV5-3 and TRBJ1-5; the match to TRBD1 covers 9 bases. TRBV5-3 is annotated as an ORF whose role is uncertain. CDR3 size: 17 residues.

This clonotype was seen repeatedly, ten times or more. The chain uses TRBV19 and TRBJ2-3; no definite D call. The CDR3 contains 13 residues. Germline V gene lookup returns CDR1 LNHDA and CDR2 SQIVND (reference sequence). V lost 8 bases to trimming and J lost 1 base, with 10 bases between them. DNA of the CDR3: TGTGCCAGTCACCAACGGGGCACAGATACGCAGTATTTT. The encoded protein is CASHQRGTDTQYF. Using reference TRBV19 and TRBJ2-3 for the parts outside the CDR3, the full variable domain is DGGITQSPKYLFRKEGQNVTLSCEQNLNHDAMYWYRQDPGQGLRLIYYSQIVNDFQKGDIAEGYSVSREKKESFPLTVTSAQKNPTAFYLCASHQRGTDTQYFGPGTRLTVL.

Ten or more counts support this clonotype. V usage is TRBV7-2 and J usage is TRBJ2-3, with D perhaps TRBD2 (5 bases). Deletions cut 6 bases from V and 5 bases from J, with 15 bases between. Germline CDR1 is SGHTA and CDR2 is FQGNSA. The CDR3 consists of 14 residues. This CDR3 reads CASRSAGGLDTQYF. As DNA, the CDR3 is TGTGCCAGCAGATCTGCAGGAGGCCTAGATACGCAGTATTTT. Drawing the rest from reference TRBV7-2 and TRBJ2-3, the complete variable domain is GAGVSQSPSNKVTEKGKDVELRCDPISGHTALYWYRQSLGQGLEFLIYFQGNSAPDKSGLPSDRFSAERTGGSVSTLTIQRTQQEDSAVYLCASRSAGGLDTQYFGPGTRLTVL.

This clonotype was picked up many times. The CDR3 bases are TGTGCCAGCAGCCAAGATGGGGTAGGGACCAGCACTGAAGCTTTCTTT. Translation gives CASSQDGVGTSTEAFF. The chain has TRBV3-1 and TRBJ1-1; a weak D match, TRBD1 (5 bases). Germline V gene sequence: CDR1 LGHDT, CDR2 YNNKEL (reference sequence). Trimming shortened V by 0 bases and J by 4 bases, and 15 bases separated the two germline ends. The CDR3 runs 16 residues.

In this sample, this clonotype turned up many times. This chain joins TRBV7-2 and TRBJ2-7; TRBD2 aligns across 11 bases. V gave up 6 bases and J gave up 0 bases; unmatched junction bases: 4. This CDR3 comprises 15 residues. Germline assignment: CDR1 SGHTA and CDR2 FQGNSA. CDR3 bases: TGTGCCAGCAGAAAGACTAGCGGGATCTCCTACGAGCAGTACTTC. This translates into CASRKTSGISYEQYF.

Written as DNA, the CDR3 is TGTGCCACCAGCAGAGATTTGGCAGATACGCAGTATTTT. This gives the protein CATSRDLADTQYF. This chain joins TRBV15 and TRBJ2-3; D call uncertain. From germline, CDR1 is LNHNV and CDR2 YYDKDF (reference sequence). Between the trimmed V and J ends, which lost 0 bases and 4 bases, there was a span of 5 bases. This CDR3 has 13 amino acids.

Ten or more counts support this clonotype. The J gene is TRBJ2-1, the V gene TRBV4-3; 7 bases agree with TRBD1. The length of the CDR3 is 16 residues. Germline V gives CDR1 LGHNA, CDR2 YSLEER. V lost 2 bases and J lost 4; bases outside the gene matches: 8. CDR3 nucleotides: TGCGCCAGCAGCCAATCCGGGACAGCAGGTTACAATGAGCAGTTCTTC. Its protein is CASSQSGTAGYNEQFF.

The table lists this clonotype with many counts. The chain combines TRBV4-3 with TRBJ2-7; D is unresolved. CDR3 length: 14 amino acids. The germline V gene has CDR1 LGHNA and CDR2 YSLEER. The germline V and J ends were trimmed by 0 bases and 12 bases, with 18 bases remaining between them. The CDR3 sequence is CASSQDTHTRSRYF. The CDR3 region has the DNA TGCGCCAGCAGCCAAGATACCCACACCCGATCAAGGTACTTC.

In this sample, this clonotype turned up many times. The chain has TRBV5-1 and TRBJ2-1; 7 nucleotides line up with TRBD2. CDR3 length: 12 residues. Germline V gene sequence: CDR1 SGHRS, CDR2 YFSETQ. With 5 bases clipped from V and 11 bases from J, the junction kept 7 bases outside the gene matches. The CDR3 nucleotides are TGCGCCAGCAGTGTGGATAGCGGGCAGCAGTTCTTC. Protein sequence: CASSVDSGQQFF.

This clonotype was picked up many times. CDR3 region: CASSEGQGAWQPQHF. The CDR3 bases are TGTGCCAGCAGTGAAGGACAGGGGGCCTGGCAGCCCCAGCATTTT. This chain joins TRBV6-1 and TRBJ1-5; 10 nucleotides agree with TRBD1. Germline values: CDR1 MNHNS, CDR2 SASEGT. The CDR3 is made up of 15 amino acids. V was clipped by 1 base and J by 7 bases; unmatched bases: 4.

In this sample, this clonotype turned up many times. The chain carries TRBV9 and TRBJ2-7; D remains unclear. Trimming stripped 0 bases from V and 2 bases from J, with 9 bases between. The CDR3 consists of 14 residues. Per the germline V gene, CDR1 is SGDLS and CDR2 is YYNGEE. CDR3 loop: CASSVGATPYEQYF. The CDR3 bases are TGTGCCAGCAGCGTAGGGGCCACCCCCTACGAGCAGTACTTC.

In its sample, this clonotype was seen many times. The genes are TRBV4-3 and TRBJ2-5; 7 bases are a match to TRBD2. Germline lookup yields CDR1 LGHNA and CDR2 YSLEER. The V segment lost 0 bases and the J segment 5 bases; nucleotides outside the gene matches: 6. The CDR3 consists of 15 residues. The CDR3 DNA follows: TGCGCCAGCAGCCAAGAACATAACGGGGGGGAGACCCAGTACTTC. It encodes CASSQEHNGGETQYF.

This clonotype was observed at least ten times. The chain couples TRBV29-1 to TRBJ2-1, with 9 bases aligning to TRBD1. V lost 4 bases and J lost 8; bases outside the gene matches: 6. The germline V gene encodes CDR1 SQVTM and CDR2 ANQGSEA. The CDR3 sequence is 13 residues long. The CDR3 spells CSVVGQGIYEQFF. The CDR3 DNA reads TGCAGCGTTGTAGGACAGGGGATTTATGAGCAGTTCTTC.

This clonotype has a count of ten or more. The chain is built from TRBV2 and TRBJ2-7, with 7 bases aligning to TRBD2. V lost 8 bases, J lost 2 bases, and 6 bases stayed unmatched. The CDR3 loop spans 13 amino acids. CDR1 SNHLY and CDR2 FYNNEI come from the germline V gene. The CDR3 region has the DNA TGTGCCAGCGGTGGGACTACCGCCTACGAGCAGTACTTC. Translating gives CASGGTTAYEQYF.

This clonotype has at least ten counts. This sequence joins TRBV19 and TRBJ1-1, with 9 bases that match TRBD1. The CDR3 runs to 18 residues. Germline CDR1 is LNHDA and CDR2 is SQIVND (reference sequence). The J segment lost 1 base and the V segment lost 3 bases, leaving 12 bases of the junction unmatched. CDR3 sequence reads: CASSISGTGFAKNTEAFF. CDR3 DNA sequence: TGTGCCAGTAGTATTTCCGGGACAGGGTTTGCGAAGAACACTGAAGCTTTCTTT.

This clonotype has at least ten counts. The chain recombines TRBV10-3 with TRBJ2-7; D perhaps matches TRBD1 (6 bases). This CDR3 has 12 amino acids. Trimming took 7 bases from V and 0 from J, leaving 7 bases between them. The germline V gene encodes CDR1 ENHRY and CDR2 SYGVKD. The CDR3, as DNA: TGTGCCATCAAGGGGGACTCCTACGAGCAGTACTTC. Its translation is CAIKGDSYEQYF.

This clonotype was counted ten times or more. V is TRBV28 and J is TRBJ1-5; TRBD1 matches 7 bases. Per germline, CDR1 MDHEN and CDR2 SYDVKM. The trim removed 6 bases at V and 1 base at J, leaving 0 bases unmatched. The CDR3 is made up of 13 amino acids. CDR3 residues: CASRTGSNQPQHF. The CDR3 DNA follows: TGTGCCAGCAGGACAGGGAGCAATCAGCCCCAGCATTTT.

This clonotype was seen many times. The chain carries TRBV5-4 and TRBJ1-4; possibly TRBD1 for D (5 bases). Deletions cut 3 bases from V and 5 bases from J, with 14 bases between. Germline CDR1 SGHNT, CDR2 YYREEE (reference sequence). The CDR3 extends over 15 amino acids. CDR3 in amino acids: CASSWGLGENEKLFF. The CDR3 DNA is TGTGCCAGCAGCTGGGGGTTGGGGGAGAATGAAAAACTGTTTTTT. Full variable domain (remainder filled in from reference TRBV5-4 and TRBJ1-4): ETGVTQSPTHLIKTRGQQVTLRCSSQSGHNTVSWYQQALGQGPQFIFQYYREEENGRGNFPPRFSGLQFPNYSSELNVNALELDDSALYLCASSWGLGENEKLFFGSGTQLSVL.

This clonotype occurred many times. This chain connects TRBV10-3 to TRBJ1-2, with D tentatively TRBD1 (6 bases). The V end lost 2 bases, the J end lost 0 bases, and 10 bases lay between the germline ends. Germline V gene sequence: CDR1 ENHRY, CDR2 SYGVKD. The CDR3 covers 15 residues. Here the CDR3 reads CAISESRDTNYGYTF. In DNA form, the CDR3 reads TGTGCCATCAGTGAGAGCCGGGACACTAACTATGGCTACACCTTC.

The table lists this clonotype with many counts. The genes are TRBV7-6 and TRBJ1-1; possibly TRBD1 for D (5 bases). The CDR3 extends over 14 amino acids. Trimming pared 1 base from V and 4 bases from J, leaving 10 bases between. CDR1 and CDR2 from the germline V gene are SGHVS and FNYEAQ. CDR3 DNA sequence: TGTGCCAGCAGCTTAGGGGGGGGGAGCACTGAAGCTTTCTTT. Its translation is CASSLGGGSTEAFF.

This clonotype has a count of ten or more. V usage is TRBV5-6 and J usage is TRBJ1-2; D unclear. The CDR3 totals 13 residues. Germline V gene data show CDR1 as SGHDT and CDR2 as YYEEEE. Trimming stripped 6 bases from V and 8 bases from J, with 17 bases between. As DNA, the CDR3 is TGTGCCAGCACCAGGTTATTGGTCGGCGGCTACACCTTC. Residues: CASTRLLVGGYTF.

This clonotype was seen repeatedly, ten times or more. The chain joins TRBV28 to TRBJ1-4; the D gene is possibly TRBD1 (5 bases). The CDR3 sequence is 15 residues long. V lost 7 bases and J lost 5, with 17 bases in between. Germline values: CDR1 MDHEN, CDR2 SYDVKM. This CDR3 reads CASTPPRVGNEKLFF. CDR3 coding DNA: TGTGCCAGCACCCCCCCCAGGGTGGGGAATGAAAAACTGTTTTTT.

There are many counts of this clonotype. The rearrangement links TRBV29-1 to TRBJ2-3, with 11 bases matching TRBD2. The CDR3 spans 14 residues. Germline V gene sequence: CDR1 SQVTM, CDR2 ANQGSEA. J gave up 4 bases and V 2 bases, and 2 bases lay outside the gene matches. CDR3 loop: CSVETSGSSDTQYF. CDR3 bases: TGCAGCGTTGAAACTAGCGGGAGCTCAGATACGCAGTATTTT.

This clonotype was seen many times. The chain combines TRBV20-1 with TRBJ2-7; 7 nucleotides line up with TRBD2. V gave up 0 bases and J gave up 0 bases; unmatched junction bases: 5. The CDR3 spans 15 residues. Germline V gene lookup returns CDR1 DFQATT and CDR2 SNEGSKA (reference sequence). CDR3 sequence: CSARDLGRSSYEQYF. CDR3 in DNA: TGCAGTGCTAGAGATCTCGGGAGGAGCTCCTACGAGCAGTACTTC.

The table lists this clonotype with many counts. The chain recombines TRBV20-1 with TRBJ2-7, with TRBD2 as a possible D gene (6 bases). The V end was cut by 6 bases, the J end by 6 bases, with 15 bases between. The CDR3 runs 12 residues. CDR1 and CDR2 from the germline V gene are DFQATT and SNEGSKA (reference sequence). The CDR3 DNA follows: TGCAGTGCCTTCGATCGGGAGCGCGAGCAGTACTTC. Encoded protein: CSAFDREREQYF.

This clonotype was seen more than once but under ten times. V gene TRBV10-3 combines with J gene TRBJ1-5; D is perhaps TRBD1 (6 bases). The V end was cut by 2 bases, the J end by 7 bases, with 12 bases between. Germline CDR1 ENHRY, CDR2 SYGVKD. The CDR3 consists of 14 residues. CDR3 nucleotide sequence: TGTGCCATCAGTGAGGGACAGCTCCGGCAGCCCCAGCATTTT. Its translation: CAISEGQLRQPQHF.

This chain uses TRBV28 with TRBJ2-1; D might be TRBD2 (6 bases). V dropped 2 bases and J dropped 4 bases, with 18 bases sitting between them. CDR1 is MDHEN and CDR2 is SYDVKM in the germline V gene. The CDR3 totals 17 residues. CDR3: CASSLRRGHITYNEQFF. CDR3 DNA: TGTGCCAGCAGTTTAAGGAGGGGCCATATAACTTACAATGAGCAGTTCTTC.

This clonotype was counted ten times or more. This chain joins TRBV4-1 and TRBJ2-1, with 13 bases matching TRBD2. With V trimmed by 4 bases and J by 8 bases, 8 bases remained unmatched. The CDR3 is made up of 16 amino acids. Germline CDR1 MGHRA, CDR2 YSYEKL. Here the CDR3 reads CASSLWTSGSGDEQFF. CDR3 in DNA: TGCGCCAGCAGCCTTTGGACTAGCGGGAGTGGGGATGAGCAGTTCTTC.

This clonotype was seen ten or more times. V is TRBV29-1 and J is TRBJ1-5, with D maybe TRBD1 (6 bases). V gave up 6 bases and J gave up 6 bases, with 15 bases separating them. CDR3 size: 13 residues. The germline V gene encodes CDR1 SQVTM and CDR2 ANQGSEA. CDR3 protein: CSVTFGGAQPQHF. CDR3 coding DNA: TGCAGCGTCACTTTCGGGGGGGCTCAGCCCCAGCATTTT.

This clonotype was observed many times. The chain links TRBV5-1 to TRBJ1-2; D not certain. The CDR3 has 14 amino acids. Between the trimmed V and J ends, which lost 4 bases and 4 bases, there was a span of 14 bases. The germline V gene encodes CDR1 SGHRS and CDR2 YFSETQ. The CDR3 loop reads CASSLSETAYGYTF. The DNA of the CDR3 is TGCGCCAGCAGCCTTTCGGAGACGGCCTATGGCTACACCTTC. The full variable domain, with the rest looked up from reference TRBV5-1 and TRBJ1-2, is KAGVTQTPRYLIKTRGQQVTLSCSPISGHRSVSWYQQTPGQGLQFLFEYFSETQRNKGNFPGRFSGRQFSNSRSEMNVSTLELGDSALYLCASSLSETAYGYTFGSGTRLTVV.